Shown below are 8 T cell receptor beta chains from a single sample sequenced in a study of T cells in women clearing cervical HPV infection. Clones were sequenced by immunoSEQ multiplex PCR, and TCRdb holds only the in-frame ones, with some missing. The ten most abundant clones cover about 9.1% of a sample with some 23,000 clones. Sequencing used blood buffy coat. The receptors originated from a woman between 18 and 70 years old with a cervical HPV16 infection that either progressed to CIN3+ or cleared (not recorded which).

In regard to this clone: The read is 3 residues too short to cover the CDR3 end, so that end is filled in from the germline J gene. The J gene is TRBJ2-2, the V gene TRBV30; 12 bases map to TRBD2. After removal of 4 bases from V and 7 bases from J, the junction contained 7 bases not matched to a gene. CDR1 is GTSNPN, CDR2 SVGIG, per germline (reference sequence). The CDR3 sequence is 15 residues long. CDR3 DNA, as far as it was read: TGTGCCTGGACCCCTAGCGGGAGGGCGTTCGGGGAG. As protein: CAWTPSGRAFGE. The entire CDR3 protein is CAWTPSGRAFGELFF.

In regard to this clone: A junction boundary mismatches the germline segment, possibly from a read error. The read halts 3 residues ahead of the CDR3 end, with the missing end drawn from the germline J gene. Other DNA sequences within the sample encode an identical CDR3. This chain uses TRBV7-9 with TRBJ2-5; TRBD1 might be the D (6 bases). The CDR3 has 13 amino acids. CDR1 and CDR2 from the germline V gene are SEHNR and FQNEAQ (reference sequence). The CDR3: CASSPTGRETQYF. Incomplete CDR3 DNA: TGTGCGAGCAGCCCAACAGGGAGAGAGACC.

For this clone: The read is 3 residues too short to cover the CDR3 end, so that end is filled in from the germline J gene. This sequence joins TRBV6-1 and TRBJ2-3; D is uncertain. Germline V lookup: CDR1 MNHNS, CDR2 SASEGT. Trimming stripped 4 bases from V and 6 bases from J, with 11 bases between. CDR3 length equals 13 residues. This CDR3 reads CASSAHHWDTQYF. The CDR3 bases that were read are TGTGCCAGCAGTGCCCACCACTGGGATACG.

Details on this clone: The read ends 3 residues shy of where the CDR3 ends; the end is completed using the germline J gene. The rearrangement uses TRBV5-1 and TRBJ2-5; 9 bases map to TRBD2. CDR3 length: 16 amino acids. The germline V gene has CDR1 SGHRS and CDR2 YFSETQ. Trimming at V came to 3 bases and at J to 3 bases, leaving 9 bases not matched to a gene. The CDR3: CASSSVAGGPEETQYF. The covered CDR3 bases are TGCGCCAGCAGCTCGGTGGCGGGAGGGCCAGAAGAGACC. Using reference TRBV5-1 and TRBJ2-5 for the parts outside the CDR3, the full variable domain is KAGVTQTPRYLIKTRGQQVTLSCSPISGHRSVSWYQQTPGQGLQFLFEYFSETQRNKGNFPGRFSGRQFSNSRSEMNVSTLELGDSALYLCASSSVAGGPEETQYFGPGTRLLVL.

Regarding this clone: The read ends 3 residues shy of where the CDR3 ends; the end is completed using the germline J gene. This rearrangement joins TRBV6-2 or TRBV6-3 to TRBJ1-6; TRBD1 might be the D (5 bases). V was trimmed by 10 bases and J by 6 bases, leaving 13 bases between them. This CDR3 spans 13 amino acids. CDR1 is MNHEY and CDR2 is SVGEGT in the germline V gene. The CDR3 sequence: CATVQATNSPLHF. CDR3 DNA (partial): TGTGCCACCGTACAGGCAACTAATTCACCC.

Concerning this clone itself: The read stops 3 residues short of the end of the CDR3; the missing end is completed from the germline J gene. The chain joins TRBV7-2 to TRBJ2-5, with 11 bases lining up with TRBD2. Trimming took 3 bases from V and 5 from J; bases not matched to a gene: 5. CDR1 SGHTA and CDR2 FQGNSA come from the germline V gene. The CDR3 spans 15 residues. This chain's CDR3 is CASSFSGGAGETQYF. The CDR3 bases that were read are TGTGCCAGCAGCTTTAGCGGGGGGGCCGGGGAGACC.

Turning to this clone: From the germline J gene comes the end of the CDR3, since the read stops 3 residues before it. V and J are TRBV30 and TRBJ2-5; a possible D gene is TRBD2 (6 bases). The germline V and J ends were trimmed by 2 bases and 2 bases, with 21 bases remaining between them. The germline gives CDR1 GTSNPN, CDR2 SVGIG (reference sequence). CDR3 length: 17 amino acids. The sequenced CDR3 bases are TGTGCCTGGAGTACTTTTAGACTAGTTGGGTATCAAGAGACC. It encodes CAWSTFRLVGYQET. The entire CDR3 protein is CAWSTFRLVGYQETQYF.

A remark on this clone: The read stops 3 residues short of the end of the CDR3; the missing end is completed from the germline J gene. The V call is TRBV2, the J call TRBJ1-5; perhaps TRBD1 as D (5 bases). From germline, CDR1 is SNHLY and CDR2 FYNNEI. Trimming removed 6 bases from V and 3 bases from J, with 12 bases in between. CDR3 length equals 14 residues. The part of the CDR3 DNA that was read is TGTGCCAGCAGGTACGGGGGATACAATCAGCCC. Translating gives CASRYGGYNQP. The complete CDR3 protein is CASRYGGYNQPQHF.